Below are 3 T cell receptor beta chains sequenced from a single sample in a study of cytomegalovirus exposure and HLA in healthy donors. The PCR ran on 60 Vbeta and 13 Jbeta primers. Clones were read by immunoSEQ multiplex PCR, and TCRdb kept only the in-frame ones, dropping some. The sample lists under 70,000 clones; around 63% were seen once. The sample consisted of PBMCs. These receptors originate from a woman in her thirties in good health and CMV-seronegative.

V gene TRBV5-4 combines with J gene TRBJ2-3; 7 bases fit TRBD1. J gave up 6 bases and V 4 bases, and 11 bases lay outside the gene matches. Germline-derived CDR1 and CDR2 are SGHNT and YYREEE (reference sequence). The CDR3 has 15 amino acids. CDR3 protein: CASSALGKGADTQYF. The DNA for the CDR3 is TGTGCCAGCAGCGCCCTCGGCAAGGGGGCGGATACGCAGTATTTT.

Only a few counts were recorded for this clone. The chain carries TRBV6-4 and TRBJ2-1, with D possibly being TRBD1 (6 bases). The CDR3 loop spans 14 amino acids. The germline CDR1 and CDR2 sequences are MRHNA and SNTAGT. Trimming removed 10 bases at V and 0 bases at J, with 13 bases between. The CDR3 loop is CATRQDSSYNEQFF. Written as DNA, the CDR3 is TGTGCCACCCGACAGGACAGCTCCTACAATGAGCAGTTCTTC.

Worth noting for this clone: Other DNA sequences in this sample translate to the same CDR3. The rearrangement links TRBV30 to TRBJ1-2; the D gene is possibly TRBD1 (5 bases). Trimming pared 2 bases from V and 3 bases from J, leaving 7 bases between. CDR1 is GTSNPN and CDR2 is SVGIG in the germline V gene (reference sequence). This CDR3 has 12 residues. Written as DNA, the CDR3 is TGTGCCTGGAGTACAGGAGACTATGGCTACACCTTC. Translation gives CAWSTGDYGYTF.